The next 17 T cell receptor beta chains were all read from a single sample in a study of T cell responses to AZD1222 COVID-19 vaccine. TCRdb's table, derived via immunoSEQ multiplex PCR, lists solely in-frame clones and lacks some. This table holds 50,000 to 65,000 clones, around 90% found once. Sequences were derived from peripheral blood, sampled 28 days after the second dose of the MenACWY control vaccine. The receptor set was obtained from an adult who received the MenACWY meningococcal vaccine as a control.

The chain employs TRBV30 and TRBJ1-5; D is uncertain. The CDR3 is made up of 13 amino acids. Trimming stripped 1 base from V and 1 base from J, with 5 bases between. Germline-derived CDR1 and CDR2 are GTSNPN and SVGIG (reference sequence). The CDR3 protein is CAWSDRSNQPQHF. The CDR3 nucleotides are TGTGCCTGGAGTGACAGAAGCAATCAGCCCCAGCATTTT.

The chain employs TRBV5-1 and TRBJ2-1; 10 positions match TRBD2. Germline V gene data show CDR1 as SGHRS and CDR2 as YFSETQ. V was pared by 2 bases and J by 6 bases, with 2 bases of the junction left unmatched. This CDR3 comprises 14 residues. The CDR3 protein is CASSLAGGPNEQFF. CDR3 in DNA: TGCGCCAGCAGCTTAGCGGGAGGGCCCAATGAGCAGTTCTTC. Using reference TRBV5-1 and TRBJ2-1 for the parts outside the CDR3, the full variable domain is KAGVTQTPRYLIKTRGQQVTLSCSPISGHRSVSWYQQTPGQGLQFLFEYFSETQRNKGNFPGRFSGRQFSNSRSEMNVSTLELGDSALYLCASSLAGGPNEQFFGPGTRLTVL.

The CDR3 coding sequence is TGTGCCAGCAGCCCGGGATTTCGAACTAATGAAAAACTGTTTTTT. Translating gives CASSPGFRTNEKLFF. This rearrangement joins TRBV14 to TRBJ1-4, with D unresolved. The CDR3 is 15 residues long. Trimming pared 4 bases from V and 1 base from J, leaving 10 bases between. CDR1 SGHDN and CDR2 FVKESK come from the germline V gene.

CDR3 residues: CASSEILRNTEAFF. Here the CDR3 DNA reads TGTGCCAGCAGTGAAATTCTGAGGAACACTGAAGCTTTCTTT. This chain uses TRBV6-1 with TRBJ1-1; the D is unclear. The V end lost 2 bases, the J end lost 1 base, and 8 bases lay between the germline ends. The germline gives CDR1 MNHNS, CDR2 SASEGT. The length of the CDR3 is 14 residues.

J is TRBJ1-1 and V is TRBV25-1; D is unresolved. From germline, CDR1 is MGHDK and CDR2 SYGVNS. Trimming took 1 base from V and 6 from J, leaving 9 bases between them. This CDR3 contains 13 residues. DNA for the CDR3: TGTGCCAGCAGTGAATTCGGAGAAGCTGAAGCTTTCTTT. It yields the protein CASSEFGEAEAFF.

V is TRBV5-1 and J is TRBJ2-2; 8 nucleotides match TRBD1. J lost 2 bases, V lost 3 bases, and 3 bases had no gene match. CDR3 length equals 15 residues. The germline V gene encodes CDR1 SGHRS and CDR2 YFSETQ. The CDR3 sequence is CASSSGQGNTGELFF. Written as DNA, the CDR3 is TGCGCCAGCAGCTCCGGACAGGGCAACACCGGGGAGCTGTTTTTT. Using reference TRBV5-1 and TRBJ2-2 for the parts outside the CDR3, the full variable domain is KAGVTQTPRYLIKTRGQQVTLSCSPISGHRSVSWYQQTPGQGLQFLFEYFSETQRNKGNFPGRFSGRQFSNSRSEMNVSTLELGDSALYLCASSSGQGNTGELFFGEGSRLTVL.

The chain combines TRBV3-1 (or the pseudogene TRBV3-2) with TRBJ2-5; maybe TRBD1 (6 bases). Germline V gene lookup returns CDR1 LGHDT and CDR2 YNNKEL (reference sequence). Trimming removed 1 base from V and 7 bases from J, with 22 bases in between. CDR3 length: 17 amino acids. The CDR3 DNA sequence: TGTGCCAGCAGCCAAGGGGGACAAAGCCGGATGAGGGGGACCCAGTACTTC. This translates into CASSQGGQSRMRGTQYF.

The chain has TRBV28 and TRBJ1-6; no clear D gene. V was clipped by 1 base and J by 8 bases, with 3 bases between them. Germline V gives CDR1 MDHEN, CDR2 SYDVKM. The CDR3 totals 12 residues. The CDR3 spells CASSLYDSPLHF. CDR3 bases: TGTGCCAGCAGTTTATATGATTCACCCCTCCACTTT.

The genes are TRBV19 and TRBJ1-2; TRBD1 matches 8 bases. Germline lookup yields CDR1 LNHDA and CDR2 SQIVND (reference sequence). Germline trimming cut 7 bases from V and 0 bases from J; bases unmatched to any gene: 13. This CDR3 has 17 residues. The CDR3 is CASTSGGLTRANYGYTF. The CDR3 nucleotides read TGTGCCAGTACTTCAGGGGGCCTCACTCGAGCTAACTATGGCTACACCTTC.

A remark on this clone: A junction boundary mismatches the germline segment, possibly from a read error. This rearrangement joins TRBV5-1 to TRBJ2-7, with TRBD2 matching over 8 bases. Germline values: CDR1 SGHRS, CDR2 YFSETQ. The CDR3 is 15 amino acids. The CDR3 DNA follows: TGCGCCCGCAGCCCACCGGGGGGGGATAACTACGAGCAGTACTTC. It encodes CARSPPGGDNYEQYF.

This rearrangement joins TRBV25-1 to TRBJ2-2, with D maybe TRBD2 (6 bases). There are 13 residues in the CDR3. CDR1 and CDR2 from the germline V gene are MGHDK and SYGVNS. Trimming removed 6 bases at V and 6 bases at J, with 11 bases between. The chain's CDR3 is CASSLGGAGELFF. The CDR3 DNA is TGTGCCAGCAGCCTCGGGGGTGCCGGGGAGCTGTTTTTT.

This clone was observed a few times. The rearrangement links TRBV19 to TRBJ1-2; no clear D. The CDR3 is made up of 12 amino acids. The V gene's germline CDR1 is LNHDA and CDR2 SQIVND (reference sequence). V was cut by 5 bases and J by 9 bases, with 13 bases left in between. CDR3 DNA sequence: TGTGCCAGTAGTCCCCGGGCGCGTAGCTACACCTTC. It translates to CASSPRARSYTF. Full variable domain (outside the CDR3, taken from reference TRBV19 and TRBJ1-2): DGGITQSPKYLFRKEGQNVTLSCEQNLNHDAMYWYRQDPGQGLRLIYYSQIVNDFQKGDIAEGYSVSREKKESFPLTVTSAQKNPTAFYLCASSPRARSYTFGSGTRLTVV.

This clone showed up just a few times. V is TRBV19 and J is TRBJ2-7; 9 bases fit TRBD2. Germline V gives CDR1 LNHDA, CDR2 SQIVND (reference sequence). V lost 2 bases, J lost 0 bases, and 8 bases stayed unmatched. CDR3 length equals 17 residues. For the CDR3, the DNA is TGTGCCAGTAGTATAACGGGGAGCGGGAGGAGCTCCTACGAGCAGTACTTC. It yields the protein CASSITGSGRSSYEQYF.

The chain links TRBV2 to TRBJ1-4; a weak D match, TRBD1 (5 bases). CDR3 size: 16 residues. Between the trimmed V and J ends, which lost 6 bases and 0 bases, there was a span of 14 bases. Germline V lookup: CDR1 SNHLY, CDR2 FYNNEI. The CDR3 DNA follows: TGTGCCAGCAGAGGGACTCCTCAGCCAACTAATGAAAAACTGTTTTTT. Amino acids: CASRGTPQPTNEKLFF.

Here the CDR3 DNA reads TGTGCCAGTAGTATGGGGACCGGGACAGGCTCATATAGCAATCAGCCCCAGCATTTT. It yields the protein CASSMGTGTGSYSNQPQHF. This sequence joins TRBV19 and TRBJ1-5; 8 bases map to TRBD1. This CDR3 has 19 amino acids. CDR1 is LNHDA, CDR2 SQIVND, per germline (reference sequence). Trimming removed 3 bases from V and 0 bases from J; junction bases left unmatched: 13.

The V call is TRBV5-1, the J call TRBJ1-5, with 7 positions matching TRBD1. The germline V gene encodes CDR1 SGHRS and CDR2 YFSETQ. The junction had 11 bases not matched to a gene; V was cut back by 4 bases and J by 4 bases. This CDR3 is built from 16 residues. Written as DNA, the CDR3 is TGCGCCAGCAGCGAATTTGGGACAGACACTAATCAGCCCCAGCATTTT. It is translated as CASSEFGTDTNQPQHF.

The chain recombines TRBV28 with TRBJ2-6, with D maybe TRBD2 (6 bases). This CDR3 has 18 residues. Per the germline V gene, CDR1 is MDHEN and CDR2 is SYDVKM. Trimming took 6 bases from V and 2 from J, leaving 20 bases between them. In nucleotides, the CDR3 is TGTGCCAGCAGCTTGCGGGACTTCGACCACCCTGGGGCCAACGTCCTGACTTTC. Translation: CASSLRDFDHPGANVLTF.